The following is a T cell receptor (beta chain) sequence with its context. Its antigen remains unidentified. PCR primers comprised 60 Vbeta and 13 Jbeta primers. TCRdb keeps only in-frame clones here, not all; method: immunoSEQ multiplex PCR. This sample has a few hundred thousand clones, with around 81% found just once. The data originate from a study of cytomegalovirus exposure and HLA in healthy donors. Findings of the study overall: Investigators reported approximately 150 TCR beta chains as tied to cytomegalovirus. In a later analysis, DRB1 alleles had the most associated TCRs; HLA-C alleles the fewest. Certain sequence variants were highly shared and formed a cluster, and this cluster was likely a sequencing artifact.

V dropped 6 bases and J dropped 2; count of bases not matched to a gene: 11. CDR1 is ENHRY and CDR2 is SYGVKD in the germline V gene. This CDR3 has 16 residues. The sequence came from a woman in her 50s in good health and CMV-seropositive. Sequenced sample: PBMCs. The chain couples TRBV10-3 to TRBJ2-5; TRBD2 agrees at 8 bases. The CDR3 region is CAISEGHLAGQETQYF. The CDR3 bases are TGTGCCATCAGCGAGGGTCATTTAGCGGGGCAAGAGACCCAGTACTTC.